The 26 T cell receptor beta chains presented below share a single source sample, sequenced in a study of T cell responses to AZD1222 COVID-19 vaccine. Profiling relied on immunoSEQ multiplex PCR, and the TCRdb table lists in-frame clones only, not all of them. The sample includes 140,000 to 150,000 clones, more than 85% of them seen just once. This sample comprised peripheral blood, obtained on day 0 of AZD1222 vaccination. The receptors derive from an adult in good health.

This chain connects TRBV29-1 to TRBJ1-2; no clear D. CDR3 size: 11 residues. Germline V gene lookup returns CDR1 SQVTM and CDR2 ANQGSEA. V was pared by 2 bases and J by 8 bases, with 9 bases between. This CDR3 is CSVERGFGYTF. In DNA form, the CDR3 reads TGCAGCGTTGAACGCGGGTTCGGCTACACCTTC.

V and J are TRBV5-5 and TRBJ2-5, with D possibly being TRBD1 (6 bases). V dropped 0 bases and J dropped 3 bases, with 9 bases sitting between them. There are 14 residues in the CDR3. CDR1 and CDR2 (germline): SGHKS, YYEKEE (reference sequence). CDR3 loop: CASSLVGGEETQYF. In nucleotides, the CDR3 is TGTGCCAGCAGCTTGGTAGGGGGTGAAGAGACCCAGTACTTC.

The chain links TRBV6-5 to TRBJ1-2; TRBD1 matches 9 bases. The J segment lost 6 bases and the V segment lost 7 bases, leaving 3 bases of the junction unmatched. The germline CDR1 and CDR2 sequences are MNHEY and SVGAGI. CDR3 length equals 12 residues. CDR3 protein: CASTRTGDGYTF. The CDR3 region has the DNA TGTGCCAGCACCCGGACAGGGGATGGCTACACCTTC.

V and J are TRBV28 and TRBJ2-1, with a tentative D call TRBD1 (6 bases). V was clipped by 5 bases and J by 6 bases, with 20 bases between them. The germline V gene encodes CDR1 MDHEN and CDR2 SYDVKM. The CDR3 is made up of 16 amino acids. As DNA, the CDR3 is TGTGCCAGCAGTATTATCGGCAGGGGAAGGTCCAATGAGCAGTTCTTC. This encodes CASSIIGRGRSNEQFF.

The V gene is TRBV28, the J gene TRBJ1-6; D call uncertain. The V gene lost 6 bases and the J gene lost 0 bases, with 6 bases spanning the gap. Germline V gene data show CDR1 as MDHEN and CDR2 as SYDVKM. This CDR3 region has 14 residues. The CDR3 loop is CASRESSYNSPLHF. CDR3 DNA: TGTGCCAGCAGAGAGAGCTCCTATAATTCACCCCTCCACTTT.

The J gene is TRBJ1-2, the V gene TRBV10-3, with D unclear. Per the germline V gene, CDR1 is ENHRY and CDR2 is SYGVKD. V was trimmed by 0 bases and J by 3 bases, leaving 17 bases between them. The CDR3 is 17 amino acids. The CDR3 spells CAISESRASTEHYGYTF. The CDR3 DNA reads TGTGCCATCAGTGAGTCGAGGGCGTCTACAGAGCACTATGGCTACACCTTC.

This clone was seen just once. V and J are TRBV27 and TRBJ2-1, with 12 bases aligning to TRBD2. CDR3 length: 15 amino acids. Germline V lookup: CDR1 MNHEY, CDR2 SMNVEV (reference sequence). J gave up 10 bases and V 7 bases, and 11 bases lay outside the gene matches. The DNA of the CDR3 is TGTGCCAGCACGACCGGACTAGCGGGATGGGGGGAGCAGTTCTTC. Translating it yields CASTTGLAGWGEQFF.

This chain links TRBV5-1 with TRBJ2-3; 7 nucleotides agree with TRBD2. Germline V gives CDR1 SGHRS, CDR2 YFSETQ. V lost 0 bases and J lost 5; bases outside the gene matches: 9. The CDR3 has 16 residues. As DNA, the CDR3 is TGCGCCAGCAGCTTGGCCAGCGGGAAAGGCCGAGATACGCAGTATTTT. It specifies CASSLASGKGRDTQYF. Together with reference TRBV5-1 and TRBJ2-3, the CDR3 gives the full variable domain: KAGVTQTPRYLIKTRGQQVTLSCSPISGHRSVSWYQQTPGQGLQFLFEYFSETQRNKGNFPGRFSGRQFSNSRSEMNVSTLELGDSALYLCASSLASGKGRDTQYFGPGTRLTVL.

This clone has only one observation. The chain is built from TRBV18 and TRBJ2-7; no definite D call. Between the trimmed V and J ends, which lost 0 bases and 3 bases, there was a span of 9 bases. This CDR3 region has 14 residues. Germline CDR1 is KGHSH and CDR2 is LQKENI. CDR3 nucleotide sequence: TGTGCCAGCTCACCACCGGGGTTTAACTACGAGCAGTACTTC. Protein product: CASSPPGFNYEQYF.

This chain uses TRBV6-1 with TRBJ1-4; TRBD1 agrees at 8 bases. The CDR3 consists of 17 residues. In germline, CDR1 is MNHNS, CDR2 SASEGT. Losses at the gene ends were 3 bases for V and 7 bases for J; bases not matched to a gene: 13. CDR3 sequence reads: CASSERTGTEGVEKLFF. In DNA, the CDR3 is TGTGCCAGCAGTGAGAGGACAGGGACCGAGGGGGTTGAAAAACTGTTTTTT.

This rearrangement joins TRBV19 to TRBJ1-1; 9 bases map to TRBD1. Losses at the gene ends were 5 bases for V and 0 bases for J; bases not matched to a gene: 4. This CDR3 comprises 15 residues. The germline gives CDR1 LNHDA, CDR2 SQIVND (reference sequence). CDR3 DNA: TGTGCCAGTAGTGTCCGACAGGGGGTGAACACTGAAGCTTTCTTT. It codes for CASSVRQGVNTEAFF.

The rearrangement uses TRBV7-2 and TRBJ2-7, with 12 bases lining up with TRBD1. The junction had 6 bases not matched to a gene; V was cut back by 2 bases and J by 4 bases. CDR3 length: 16 residues. CDR1 and CDR2 (germline): SGHTA, FQGNSA. The CDR3 region is CASSLSGGQGAYEQYF. The CDR3, as DNA: TGTGCCAGCAGCTTATCTGGGGGACAGGGGGCATACGAGCAGTACTTC.

This clone has a handful of counts. The chain links TRBV10-3 to TRBJ2-3; TRBD2 matches at 7 bases. Germline V CDR1 and CDR2: ENHRY, SYGVKD. This CDR3 spans 14 amino acids. V lost 7 bases to trimming and J lost 0 bases; unmatched junction nucleotides: 4. The CDR3: CAIKYSGSTDTQYF. CDR3 DNA sequence: TGTGCCATCAAATATAGCGGGAGCACAGATACGCAGTATTTT.

The chain employs TRBV4-1 and TRBJ2-7; D is undetermined. The ends were cut back, 0 bases at V and 3 bases at J, with 12 bases in the middle. Germline CDR1 MGHRA, CDR2 YSYEKL. The CDR3 covers 15 residues. The CDR3, as DNA: TGCGCCAGCAGCCAAGATAACATGAATCTCTACGAGCAGTACTTC. Amino acids: CASSQDNMNLYEQYF.

The rearrangement links TRBV4-2 to TRBJ2-1, with 9 nucleotides matching TRBD2. With 0 bases clipped from V and 6 bases from J, the junction kept 9 bases outside the gene matches. Per the germline V gene, CDR1 is LGHNA and CDR2 is YNFKEQ. The CDR3 runs 17 residues. The CDR3 nucleotides read TGTGCCAGCAGCCAAGAGGGAGCGGGAGGTTGGGGCAATGAGCAGTTCTTC. Its protein is CASSQEGAGGWGNEQFF.

The genes are TRBV11-2 and TRBJ1-1, with 11 bases lining up with TRBD1. This CDR3 region has 15 residues. The V gene end was trimmed by 5 bases and the J gene end by 3 bases; junction bases not matched to a gene: 5. Germline V gene data show CDR1 as SGHAT and CDR2 as FQNNGV. The CDR3 coding sequence is TGTGCCAGCAGCCCAGGACAGGGGGCCTACACTGAAGCTTTCTTT. Its protein is CASSPGQGAYTEAFF.

The rearrangement joins TRBV14 to TRBJ2-5; no firm D call. Germline CDR1 is SGHDN and CDR2 is FVKESK. There are 17 residues in the CDR3. The V and J ends lost 0 bases and 2 bases respectively, with 16 bases between them. The CDR3 loop is CASSQDHGQPIQETQYF. The CDR3 DNA reads as TGTGCCAGCAGCCAAGATCATGGCCAGCCGATACAAGAGACCCAGTACTTC.

V is TRBV24-1 and J is TRBJ1-1; TRBD1 might be the D (6 bases). Germline loops: CDR1 KGHDR, CDR2 SFDVKD. The ends were cut back, 3 bases at V and 3 bases at J, with 25 bases in the middle. The CDR3 consists of 19 residues. The DNA of the CDR3 is TGTGCCACCAGTGATCGGGGGACCGGCCACGACAGGAGGCACACTGAAGCTTTCTTT. It specifies CATSDRGTGHDRRHTEAFF.

The chain combines TRBV7-2 with TRBJ2-7, with D perhaps TRBD2 (6 bases). Trimming pared 5 bases from V and 2 bases from J, leaving 13 bases between. This CDR3 has 14 amino acids. Germline V gives CDR1 SGHTA, CDR2 FQGNSA. CDR3 sequence: CASSTGTEAYEQYF. The CDR3 DNA reads TGTGCCAGCAGCACCGGGACTGAGGCCTACGAGCAGTACTTC.

The chain uses TRBV25-1 and TRBJ1-4; D is possibly TRBD1 (5 bases). CDR3 length equals 14 residues. The germline CDR1 and CDR2 sequences are MGHDK and SYGVNS. V lost 3 bases and J lost 4, with 9 bases in between. CDR3 residues: CASSDRDGNEKLFF. CDR3 coding DNA: TGTGCCAGCAGTGACCGGGACGGTAATGAAAAACTGTTTTTT. Full variable domain (rest looked up from reference TRBV25-1 and TRBJ1-4): EADIYQTPRYLVIGTGKKITLECSQTMGHDKMYWYQQDPGMELHLIHYSYGVNSTEKGDLSSESTVSRIRTEHFPLTLESARPSHTSQYLCASSDRDGNEKLFFGSGTQLSVL.

The rearrangement links TRBV6-5 to TRBJ2-4, with TRBD1 matching 7 bases. The V gene's germline CDR1 is MNHEY and CDR2 SVGAGI. V lost 4 bases and J lost 11; bases outside the gene matches: 8. The CDR3 loop spans 13 amino acids. CDR3 sequence (DNA): TGTGCCAGCAGTTCCTCCGGGACAGCCGTTCAGTACTTC. This codes for CASSSSGTAVQYF.

V and J are TRBV28 and TRBJ1-3, with a tentative D call TRBD1 (5 bases). Germline V gives CDR1 MDHEN, CDR2 SYDVKM. CDR3 size: 16 residues. V was cut by 5 bases and J by 0 bases, with 14 bases left in between. CDR3 sequence (DNA): TGTGCCAGCAGTCTACAACAGGAGTACTCTGGAAACACCATATATTTT. Translation: CASSLQQEYSGNTIYF.

This chain links TRBV15 with TRBJ2-1, with 7 bases aligning to TRBD1. The V gene end was trimmed by 1 base and the J gene end by 2 bases; junction bases not matched to a gene: 2. The CDR3 sequence is 15 residues long. Germline assignment: CDR1 LNHNV and CDR2 YYDKDF (reference sequence). This CDR3 is CATSRGGGAYNEQFF. The CDR3, as DNA: TGTGCCACCAGCAGAGGAGGGGGCGCCTACAATGAGCAGTTCTTC.

This rearrangement joins TRBV7-8 to TRBJ1-6; D is unclear. The CDR3 consists of 13 residues. V was cut by 1 base and J by 9 bases, with 7 bases left in between. Germline V gene lookup returns CDR1 SGHVS and CDR2 FQNEAQ. The CDR3 protein is CASSLVLRSPLHF. DNA for the CDR3: TGTGCCAGCAGCTTAGTATTGCGTTCACCCCTCCACTTT.

The chain combines TRBV20-1 with TRBJ1-1; D ambiguous. Trimming shortened V by 5 bases and J by 0 bases, and 4 bases separated the two germline ends. The CDR3 runs 11 residues. Germline V CDR1 and CDR2: DFQATT, SNEGSKA (reference sequence). The CDR3 nucleotides are TGCAGTGCTGTCATGAACACTGAAGCTTTCTTT. Translated, it gives CSAVMNTEAFF.

The chain couples TRBV19 to TRBJ2-1; D is unresolved. CDR3 size: 11 residues. V was trimmed by 4 bases and J by 6 bases, leaving 4 bases between them. Germline V gene data show CDR1 as LNHDA and CDR2 as SQIVND (reference sequence). The CDR3 nucleotides read TGTGCCAGTAGTACTCGCAATGAGCAGTTCTTC. Translating it yields CASSTRNEQFF.